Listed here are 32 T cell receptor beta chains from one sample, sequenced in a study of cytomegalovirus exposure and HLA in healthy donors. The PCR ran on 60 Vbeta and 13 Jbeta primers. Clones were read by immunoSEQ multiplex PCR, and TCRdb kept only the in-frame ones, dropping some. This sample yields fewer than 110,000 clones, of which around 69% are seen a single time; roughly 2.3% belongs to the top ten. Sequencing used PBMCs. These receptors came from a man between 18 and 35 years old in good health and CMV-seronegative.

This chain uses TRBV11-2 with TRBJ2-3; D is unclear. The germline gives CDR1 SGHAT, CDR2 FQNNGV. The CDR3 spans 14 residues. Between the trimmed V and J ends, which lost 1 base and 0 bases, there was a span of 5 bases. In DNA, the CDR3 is TGTGCCAGCAGCTTAGGCGGTAGCACAGATACGCAGTATTTT. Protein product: CASSLGGSTDTQYF.

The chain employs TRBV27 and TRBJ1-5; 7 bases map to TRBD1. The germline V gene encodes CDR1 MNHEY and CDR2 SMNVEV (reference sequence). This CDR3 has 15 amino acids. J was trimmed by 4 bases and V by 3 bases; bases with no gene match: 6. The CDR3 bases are TGTGCCAGCAGTTTGATGGGACAGAAGAATCAGCCCCAGCATTTT. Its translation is CASSLMGQKNQPQHF.

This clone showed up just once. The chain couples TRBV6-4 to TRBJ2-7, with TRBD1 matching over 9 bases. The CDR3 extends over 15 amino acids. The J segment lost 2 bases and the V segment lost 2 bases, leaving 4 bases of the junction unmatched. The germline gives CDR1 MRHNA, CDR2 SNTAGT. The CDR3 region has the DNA TGTGCCAGCAGTGACCGGACAGGGGCCCCCTACGAGCAGTACTTC. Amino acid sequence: CASSDRTGAPYEQYF.

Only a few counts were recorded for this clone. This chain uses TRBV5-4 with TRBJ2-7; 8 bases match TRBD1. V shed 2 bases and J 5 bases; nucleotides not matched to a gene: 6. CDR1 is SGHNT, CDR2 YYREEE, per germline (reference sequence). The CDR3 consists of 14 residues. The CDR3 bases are TGTGCCAGCAGCTTACGGGCAGGGGGCAACGAGCAGTACTTC. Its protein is CASSLRAGGNEQYF.

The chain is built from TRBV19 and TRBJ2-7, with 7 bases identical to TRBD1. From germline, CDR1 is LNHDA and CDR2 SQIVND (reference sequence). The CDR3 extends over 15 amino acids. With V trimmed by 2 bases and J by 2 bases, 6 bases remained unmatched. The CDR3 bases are TGTGCCAGTAGTATACAGGCACAGGGGCCCTACGAGCAGTACTTC. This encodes CASSIQAQGPYEQYF.

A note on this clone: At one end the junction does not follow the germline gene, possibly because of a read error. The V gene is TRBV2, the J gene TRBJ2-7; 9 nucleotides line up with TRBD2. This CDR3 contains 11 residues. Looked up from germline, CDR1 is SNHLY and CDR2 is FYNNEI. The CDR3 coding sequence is TGTGCCAGCAGCCCCGGGCTAGCGGGACACTTC. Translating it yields CASSPGLAGHF.

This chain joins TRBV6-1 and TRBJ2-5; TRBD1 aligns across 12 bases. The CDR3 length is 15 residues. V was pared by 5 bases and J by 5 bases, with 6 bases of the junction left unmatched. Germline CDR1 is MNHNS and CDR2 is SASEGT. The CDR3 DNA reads TGTGCCAGCAGTTTTGGGACAGGGGGCCAGGAGACCCAGTACTTC. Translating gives CASSFGTGGQETQYF.

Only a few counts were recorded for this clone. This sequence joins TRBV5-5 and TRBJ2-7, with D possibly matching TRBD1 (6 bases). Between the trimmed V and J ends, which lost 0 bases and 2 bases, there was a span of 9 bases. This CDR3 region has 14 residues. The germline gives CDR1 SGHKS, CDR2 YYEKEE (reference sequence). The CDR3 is CASSLGQVPYEQYF. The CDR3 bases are TGTGCCAGCAGCTTGGGACAGGTCCCCTACGAGCAGTACTTC.

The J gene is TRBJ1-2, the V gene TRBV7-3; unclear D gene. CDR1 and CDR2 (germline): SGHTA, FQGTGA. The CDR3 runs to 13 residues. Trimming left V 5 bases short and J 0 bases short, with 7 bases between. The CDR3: CASSPAANYGYTF. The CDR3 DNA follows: TGTGCCAGCAGCCCCGCAGCTAACTATGGCTACACCTTC.

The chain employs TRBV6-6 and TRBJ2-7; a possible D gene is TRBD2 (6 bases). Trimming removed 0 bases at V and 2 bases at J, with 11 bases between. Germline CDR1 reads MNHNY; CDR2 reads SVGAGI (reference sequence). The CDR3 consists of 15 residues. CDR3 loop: CASSYSRRETYEQYF. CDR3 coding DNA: TGTGCCAGCAGTTACTCGAGACGGGAGACCTACGAGCAGTACTTC.

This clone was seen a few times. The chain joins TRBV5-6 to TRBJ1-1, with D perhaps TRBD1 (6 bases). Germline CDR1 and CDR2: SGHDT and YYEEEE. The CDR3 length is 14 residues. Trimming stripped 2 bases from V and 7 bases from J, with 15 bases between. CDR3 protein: CASSFAAGAGEAFF. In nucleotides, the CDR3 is TGTGCCAGCAGCTTCGCGGCGGGGGCGGGTGAAGCTTTCTTT. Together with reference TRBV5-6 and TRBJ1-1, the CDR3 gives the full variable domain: DAGVTQSPTHLIKTRGQQVTLRCSPKSGHDTVSWYQQALGQGPQFIFQYYEEEERQRGNFPDRFSGHQFPNYSSELNVNALLLGDSALYLCASSFAAGAGEAFFGQGTRLTVV.

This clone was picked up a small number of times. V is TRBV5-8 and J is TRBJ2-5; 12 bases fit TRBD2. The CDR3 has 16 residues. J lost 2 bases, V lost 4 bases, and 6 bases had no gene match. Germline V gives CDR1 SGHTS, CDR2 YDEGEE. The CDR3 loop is CASSPGLAGTQETQYF. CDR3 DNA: TGTGCCAGCAGCCCCGGACTAGCGGGGACTCAAGAGACCCAGTACTTC.

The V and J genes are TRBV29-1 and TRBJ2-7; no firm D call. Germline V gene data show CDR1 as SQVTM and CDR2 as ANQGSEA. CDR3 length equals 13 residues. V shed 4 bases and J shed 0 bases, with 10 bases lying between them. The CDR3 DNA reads TGCAGCGTTGCAGGCTTAAGCTCCTACGAGCAGTACTTC. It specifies CSVAGLSSYEQYF.

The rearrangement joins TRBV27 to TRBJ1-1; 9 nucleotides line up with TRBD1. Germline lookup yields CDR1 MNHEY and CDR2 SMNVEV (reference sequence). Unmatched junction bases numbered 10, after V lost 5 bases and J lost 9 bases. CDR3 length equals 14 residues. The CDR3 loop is CASSIEQGARKAFF. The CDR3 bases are TGTGCCAGCAGTATCGAACAGGGGGCGCGGAAAGCTTTCTTT.

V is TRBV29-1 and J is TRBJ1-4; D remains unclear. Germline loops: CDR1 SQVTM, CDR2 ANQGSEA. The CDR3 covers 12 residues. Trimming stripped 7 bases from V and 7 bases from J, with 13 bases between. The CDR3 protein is CSATEMGEKLFF. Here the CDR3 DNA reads TGCAGCGCGACGGAGATGGGTGAAAAACTGTTTTTT.

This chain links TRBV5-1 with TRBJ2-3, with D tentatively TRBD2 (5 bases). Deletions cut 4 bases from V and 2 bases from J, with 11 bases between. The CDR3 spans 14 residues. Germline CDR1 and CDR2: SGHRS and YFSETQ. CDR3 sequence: CASSPRGPTDTQYF. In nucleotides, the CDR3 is TGCGCCAGCAGCCCCCGGGGTCCCACAGATACGCAGTATTTT. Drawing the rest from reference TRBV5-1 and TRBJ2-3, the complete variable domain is KAGVTQTPRYLIKTRGQQVTLSCSPISGHRSVSWYQQTPGQGLQFLFEYFSETQRNKGNFPGRFSGRQFSNSRSEMNVSTLELGDSALYLCASSPRGPTDTQYFGPGTRLTVL.

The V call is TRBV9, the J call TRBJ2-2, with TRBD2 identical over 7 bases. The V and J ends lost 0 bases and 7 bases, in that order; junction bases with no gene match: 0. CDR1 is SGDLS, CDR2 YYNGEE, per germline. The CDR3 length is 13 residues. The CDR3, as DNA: TGTGCCAGCAGCGTAGCGGGAGGCGGGGAGCTGTTTTTT. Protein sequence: CASSVAGGGELFF. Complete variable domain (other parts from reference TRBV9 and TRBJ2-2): DSGVTQTPKHLITATGQRVTLRCSPRSGDLSVYWYQQSLDQGLQFLIQYYNGEERAKGNILERFSAQQFPDLHSELNLSSLELGDSALYFCASSVAGGGELFFGEGSRLTVL.

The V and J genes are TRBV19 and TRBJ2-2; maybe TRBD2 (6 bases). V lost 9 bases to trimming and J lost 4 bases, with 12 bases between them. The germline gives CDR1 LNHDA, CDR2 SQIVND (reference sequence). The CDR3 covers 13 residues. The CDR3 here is CASRDFPTGELFF. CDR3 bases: TGTGCCAGCCGGGACTTCCCCACCGGGGAGCTGTTTTTT.

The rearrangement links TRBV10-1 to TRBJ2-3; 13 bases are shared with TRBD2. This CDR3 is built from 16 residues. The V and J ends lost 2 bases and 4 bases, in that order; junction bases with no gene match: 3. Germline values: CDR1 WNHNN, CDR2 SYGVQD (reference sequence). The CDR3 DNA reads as TGCGCCAGCAGTGAGAGGACTAGCGGGGGATCAGATACGCAGTATTTT. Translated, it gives CASSERTSGGSDTQYF.

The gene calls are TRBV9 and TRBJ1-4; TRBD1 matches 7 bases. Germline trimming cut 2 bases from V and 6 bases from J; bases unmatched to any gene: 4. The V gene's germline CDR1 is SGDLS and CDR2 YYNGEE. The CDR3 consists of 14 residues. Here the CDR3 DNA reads TGTGCCAGCAGCGTTTCAACAGGGGATGAAAAACTGTTTTTT. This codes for CASSVSTGDEKLFF.

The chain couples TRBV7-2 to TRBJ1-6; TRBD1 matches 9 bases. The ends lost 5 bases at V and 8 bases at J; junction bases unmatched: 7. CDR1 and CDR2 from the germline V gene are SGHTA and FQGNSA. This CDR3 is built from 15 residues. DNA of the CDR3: TGTGCCAGCAGCACTCCGGGACAGGGACATTCACCCCTCCACTTT. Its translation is CASSTPGQGHSPLHF.

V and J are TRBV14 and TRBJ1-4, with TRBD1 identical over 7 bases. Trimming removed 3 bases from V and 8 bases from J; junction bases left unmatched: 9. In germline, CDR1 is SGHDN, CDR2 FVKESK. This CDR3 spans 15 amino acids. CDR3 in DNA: TGTGCCAGCAGCCAGTTGACAGGGTTCAGCGAAAAACTGTTTTTT. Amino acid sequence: CASSQLTGFSEKLFF.

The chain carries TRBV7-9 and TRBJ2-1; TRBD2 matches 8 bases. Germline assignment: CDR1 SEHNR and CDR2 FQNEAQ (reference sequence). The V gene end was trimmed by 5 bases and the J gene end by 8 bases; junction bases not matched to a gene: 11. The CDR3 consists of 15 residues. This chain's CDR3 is CASSPRGGRKDEQFF. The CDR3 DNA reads TGTGCCAGCAGCCCCCGGGGGGGTAGGAAGGATGAGCAGTTCTTC.

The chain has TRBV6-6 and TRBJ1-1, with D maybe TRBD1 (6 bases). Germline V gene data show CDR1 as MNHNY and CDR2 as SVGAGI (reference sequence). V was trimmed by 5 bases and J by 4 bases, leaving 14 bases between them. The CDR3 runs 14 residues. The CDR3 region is CASSIQGLSTEAFF. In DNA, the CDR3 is TGTGCCAGCAGTATACAGGGTTTGAGCACTGAAGCTTTCTTT.

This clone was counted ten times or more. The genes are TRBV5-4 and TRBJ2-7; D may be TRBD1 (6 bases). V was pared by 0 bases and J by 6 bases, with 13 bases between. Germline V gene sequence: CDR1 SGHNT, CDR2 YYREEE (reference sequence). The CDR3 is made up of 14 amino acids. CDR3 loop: CASSLGGPGREQYF. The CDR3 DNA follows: TGTGCCAGCAGCTTGGGGGGGCCTGGCCGCGAGCAGTACTTC.

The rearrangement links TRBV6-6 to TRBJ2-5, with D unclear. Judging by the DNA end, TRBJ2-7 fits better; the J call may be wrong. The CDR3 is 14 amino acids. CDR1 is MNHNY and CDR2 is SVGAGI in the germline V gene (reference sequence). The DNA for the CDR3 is TGTGCCAGCAGTTCTGTATCCTTCCCCCACGAGCAGTACTTC. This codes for CASSSVSFPHEQYF.

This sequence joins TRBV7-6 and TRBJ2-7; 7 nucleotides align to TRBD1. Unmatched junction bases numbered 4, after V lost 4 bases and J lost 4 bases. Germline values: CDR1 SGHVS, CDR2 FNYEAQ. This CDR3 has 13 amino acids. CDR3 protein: CASSSQQGYEQYF. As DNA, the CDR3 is TGTGCCAGCAGCTCTCAACAGGGGTACGAGCAGTACTTC.

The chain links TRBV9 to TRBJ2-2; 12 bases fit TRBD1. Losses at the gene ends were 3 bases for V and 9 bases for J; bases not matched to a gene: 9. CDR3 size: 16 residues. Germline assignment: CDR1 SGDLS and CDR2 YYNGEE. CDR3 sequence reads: CASSAWDRGLSWELFF. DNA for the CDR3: TGTGCCAGCAGCGCATGGGACAGGGGGCTTTCTTGGGAGCTGTTTTTT.

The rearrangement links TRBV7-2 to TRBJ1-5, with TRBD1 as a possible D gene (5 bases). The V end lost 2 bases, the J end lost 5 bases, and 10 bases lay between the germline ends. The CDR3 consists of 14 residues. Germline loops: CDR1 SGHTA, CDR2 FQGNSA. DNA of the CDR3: TGTGCCAGCAGCTTACAAGGCAGGGATCAGCCCCAGCATTTT. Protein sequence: CASSLQGRDQPQHF.

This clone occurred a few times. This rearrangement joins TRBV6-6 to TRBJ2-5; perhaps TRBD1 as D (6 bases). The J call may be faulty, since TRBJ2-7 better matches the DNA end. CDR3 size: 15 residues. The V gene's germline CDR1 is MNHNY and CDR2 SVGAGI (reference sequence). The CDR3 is CASSTLGGFGNEQYF. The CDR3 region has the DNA TGTGCCAGCAGCACCTTAGGGGGATTTGGGAACGAGCAGTACTTC.

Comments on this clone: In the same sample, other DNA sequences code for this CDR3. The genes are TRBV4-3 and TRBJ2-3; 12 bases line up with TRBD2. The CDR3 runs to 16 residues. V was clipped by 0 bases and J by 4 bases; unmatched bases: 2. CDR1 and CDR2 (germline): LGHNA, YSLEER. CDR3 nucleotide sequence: TGCGCCAGCAGCCAAGATCTAGCGGGGGGGCCAGATACGCAGTATTTT. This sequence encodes CASSQDLAGGPDTQYF.

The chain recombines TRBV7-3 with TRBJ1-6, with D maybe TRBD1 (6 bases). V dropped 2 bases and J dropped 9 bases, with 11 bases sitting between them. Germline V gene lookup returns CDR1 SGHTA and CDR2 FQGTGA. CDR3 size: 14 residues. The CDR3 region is CASSLQGSVSPLHF. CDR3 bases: TGTGCCAGCAGCTTACAGGGGAGCGTTTCACCCCTCCACTTT. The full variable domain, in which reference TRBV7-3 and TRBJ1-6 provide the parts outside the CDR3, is GAGVSQTPSNKVTEKGKYVELRCDPISGHTALYWYRQSLGQGPEFLIYFQGTGAADDSGLPNDRFFAVRPEGSVSTLKIQRTERGDSAVYLCASSLQGSVSPLHFGNGTRLTVT.